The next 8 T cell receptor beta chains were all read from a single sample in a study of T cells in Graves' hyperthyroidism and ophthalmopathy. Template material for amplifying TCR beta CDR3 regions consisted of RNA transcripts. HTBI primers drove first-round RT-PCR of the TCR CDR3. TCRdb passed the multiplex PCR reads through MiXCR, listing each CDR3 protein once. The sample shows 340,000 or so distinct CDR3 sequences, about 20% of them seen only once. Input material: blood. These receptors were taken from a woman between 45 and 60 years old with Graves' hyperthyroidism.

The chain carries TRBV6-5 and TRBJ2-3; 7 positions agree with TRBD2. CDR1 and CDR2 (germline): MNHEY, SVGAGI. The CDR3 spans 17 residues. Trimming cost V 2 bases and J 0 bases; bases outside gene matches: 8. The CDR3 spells CASSYLAEETSTDTQYF. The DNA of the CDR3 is TGTGCCAGCAGTTACCTAGCGGAGGAAACTAGCACAGATACGCAGTATTTT.

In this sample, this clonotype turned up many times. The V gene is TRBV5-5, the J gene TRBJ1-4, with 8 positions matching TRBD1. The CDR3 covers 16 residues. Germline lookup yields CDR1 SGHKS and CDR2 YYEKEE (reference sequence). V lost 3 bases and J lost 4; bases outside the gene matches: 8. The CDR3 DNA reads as TGTGCCAGCAGCTCGCAAGACAGGGGCGGTAATGAAAAACTGTTTTTT. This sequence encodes CASSSQDRGGNEKLFF.

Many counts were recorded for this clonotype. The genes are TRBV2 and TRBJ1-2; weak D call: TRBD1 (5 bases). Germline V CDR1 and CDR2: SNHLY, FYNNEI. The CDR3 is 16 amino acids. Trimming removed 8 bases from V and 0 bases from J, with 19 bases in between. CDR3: CASPSGGGITNYGYTF. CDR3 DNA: TGTGCCAGCCCCTCGGGGGGGGGAATCACTAACTATGGCTACACCTTC.

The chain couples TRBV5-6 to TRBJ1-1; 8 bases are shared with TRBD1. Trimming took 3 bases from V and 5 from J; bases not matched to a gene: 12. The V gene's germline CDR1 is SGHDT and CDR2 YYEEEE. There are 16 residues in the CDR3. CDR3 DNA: TGTGCCAGCAGCTACTGGACAGGGAGGTTTGAAACTGAAGCTTTCTTT. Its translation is CASSYWTGRFETEAFF.

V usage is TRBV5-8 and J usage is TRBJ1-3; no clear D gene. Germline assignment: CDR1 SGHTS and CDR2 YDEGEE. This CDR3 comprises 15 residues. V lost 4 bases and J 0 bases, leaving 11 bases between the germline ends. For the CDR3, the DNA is TGTGCCAGCAGCATAGGACGGTTCTCTGGAAACACCATATATTTT. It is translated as CASSIGRFSGNTIYF. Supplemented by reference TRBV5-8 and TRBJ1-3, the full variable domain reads EAGVTQSPTHLIKTRGQQATLRCSPISGHTSVYWYQQALGLGLQFLLWYDEGEERNRGNFPPRFSGRQFPNYSSELNVNALELEDSALYLCASSIGRFSGNTIYFGEGSWLTVV.

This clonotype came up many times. DNA of the CDR3: TGTGCCAGCAGTGGGTGGGGATCCCGGACTAGCGGATACGAGCAGTACTTC. Amino acid sequence: CASSGWGSRTSGYEQYF. The chain employs TRBV2 and TRBJ2-7, with 10 bases that match TRBD2. This CDR3 has 17 residues. V trimming: 4 bases; J trimming: 4 bases; junction bases outside the gene matches: 13. Germline assignment: CDR1 SNHLY and CDR2 FYNNEI. Full variable domain (missing parts from reference TRBV2 and TRBJ2-7): EPEVTQTPSHQVTQMGQEVILRCVPISNHLYFYWYRQILGQKVEFLVSFYNNEISEKSEIFDDQFSVERPDGSNFTLKIRSTKLEDSAMYFCASSGWGSRTSGYEQYFGPGTRLTVT.

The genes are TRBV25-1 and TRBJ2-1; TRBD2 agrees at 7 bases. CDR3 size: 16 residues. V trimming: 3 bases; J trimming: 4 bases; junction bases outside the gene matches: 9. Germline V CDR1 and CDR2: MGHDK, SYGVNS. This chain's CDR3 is CASSDRVASGYNEQFF. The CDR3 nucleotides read TGTGCCAGCAGTGATCGTGTGGCTAGCGGATACAATGAGCAGTTCTTC.

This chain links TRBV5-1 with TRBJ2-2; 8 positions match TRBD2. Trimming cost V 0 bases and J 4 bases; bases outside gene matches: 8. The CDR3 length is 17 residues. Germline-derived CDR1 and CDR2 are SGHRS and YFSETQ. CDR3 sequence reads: CASSLGPGGAVTGELFF. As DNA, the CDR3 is TGCGCCAGCAGCTTGGGCCCCGGGGGGGCCGTCACCGGGGAGCTGTTTTTT.